This T cell receptor beta chain was captured in a study of blood T cells in healthy people across ages. Note on this clonotype: At one of its ends the junction is not consistent with the germline gene, which may arise from a read error.

Using a J-beta primer mix together with a sample-barcoded 5' primer, a second PCR was run for about 7 to 12 cycles. TCRdb itself ran the 5' RACE reads through MiXCR, one entry per CDR3 protein. The data contain about 800,000 distinct CDR3 sequences, roughly 25% of them singletons. The same sample was also used in a study of T cells of mothers and their children.

The sequencing sample was made of blood. This TCR derives from a boy aged 5-17 years in good health.

CDR3 DNA: TGTGCCAGCAAAGTTTGGGGCCAAGAGACCCAGTATTTC. The encoded protein is CASKVWGQETQYF. This sequence joins TRBV27 and TRBJ2-5; tentatively, D is TRBD1 (5 bases). The CDR3 is 13 amino acids. CDR1 is MNHEY, CDR2 SMNVEV, per germline (reference sequence).